A single sample gave rise to the 20 T cell receptor beta chains below, sequenced in a study of type 1 and type 2 diabetes patients. Genomic DNA was the PCR template. Multiplex PCR with 30 forward and 13 reverse primers amplified the TCR beta CDR3. MiXCR was run by TCRdb on the multiplex PCR reads, yielding one entry per CDR3 protein. This repertoire shows fewer than 300,000 distinct CDR3 sequences, around 47% found once; its top ten account for roughly 13%. The source material was peripheral blood mononuclear cells (PBMCs). All receptors derive from a man between 18 and 35 years old with type 2 diabetes.

This clonotype showed up just once. The gene calls are TRBV28 and TRBJ1-4, with 7 bases lining up with TRBD1. The CDR3 extends over 16 amino acids. Germline CDR1 and CDR2: MDHEN and SYDVKM. The junction had 9 bases not matched to a gene; V was cut back by 5 bases and J by 3 bases. CDR3 in DNA: TGTGCCAGCAGTAGACCAGGGGGAAGGGCTAATGAAAAACTGTTTTTT. This translates into CASSRPGGRANEKLFF.

The table lists this clonotype with a few counts. The chain joins TRBV27 to TRBJ1-2, with 7 positions matching TRBD1. J lost 4 bases, V lost 6 bases, and 8 bases had no gene match. Germline V gene sequence: CDR1 MNHEY, CDR2 SMNVEV (reference sequence). The CDR3 covers 14 residues. The CDR3 loop reads CASSDQGQRYGYTF. In DNA, the CDR3 is TGTGCCAGCAGCGACCAGGGACAGCGCTATGGCTACACCTTC.

The chain combines TRBV10-1 with TRBJ2-3, with 16 bases identical to TRBD2. CDR1 is WNHNN, CDR2 SYGVQD, per germline (reference sequence). With 6 bases clipped from V and 5 bases from J, the junction kept 11 bases outside the gene matches. There are 18 residues in the CDR3. The CDR3 region is CASRLPGTSGGGGDTQYF. Written as DNA, the CDR3 is TGCGCCAGCAGACTACCCGGGACTAGCGGGGGGGGTGGAGATACGCAGTATTTT.

This clonotype turned up a few times. This chain links TRBV7-9 with TRBJ2-1; D not resolved. Germline values: CDR1 SEHNR, CDR2 FQNEAQ (reference sequence). V was pared by 1 base and J by 15 bases, with 16 bases between. The CDR3 loop spans 13 amino acids. CDR3 bases: TGTGCCAGCAGCTTAGACGAACGCTCCAAGTGGTTCTTC. The encoded protein is CASSLDERSKWFF.

This clonotype was observed a few times. This chain connects TRBV7-9 to TRBJ2-5, with D unresolved. The ends were cut back, 2 bases at V and 1 base at J, with 8 bases in the middle. The CDR3 covers 14 residues. The germline gives CDR1 SEHNR, CDR2 FQNEAQ (reference sequence). The DNA of the CDR3 is TGTGCCAGCAGCTTAAGGCTTCTCCAAGAGACCCAGTACTTC. It encodes CASSLRLLQETQYF.

With regard to this clonotype: This CDR3 fails to terminate in the conserved phenylalanine or tryptophan, so it likely reflects a read error. The chain uses TRBV28 and TRBJ2-7, with 7 bases lining up with TRBD1. V was clipped by 6 bases and J by 3 bases; unmatched bases: 8. This CDR3 has 14 residues. Germline CDR1 and CDR2: MDHEN and SYDVKM. CDR3: CASSPRTGSYEQYL. Written as DNA, the CDR3 is TGTGCCAGCAGCCCACGGACAGGCAGCTACGAGCAGTACCTC.

About this clonotype: Since no conserved phenylalanine or tryptophan closes the CDR3, a read error is the likely cause. The genes are TRBV19 and TRBJ2-7; D perhaps matches TRBD1 (5 bases). The CDR3 runs 12 residues. Germline assignment: CDR1 LNHDA and CDR2 SQIVND (reference sequence). Trimming removed 5 bases from V and 3 bases from J, with 8 bases in between. The CDR3 sequence: CASSGQYYEQYS. The DNA for the CDR3 is TGTGCCAGTAGTGGACAATACTACGAGCAGTACTCC.

The chain uses TRBV9 and TRBJ1-2, with 9 bases identical to TRBD1. The CDR3 loop spans 17 amino acids. V dropped 0 bases and J dropped 0; count of bases not matched to a gene: 6. Germline values: CDR1 SGDLS, CDR2 YYNGEE. CDR3 protein: CASSVGTGDQANYGYTF. The CDR3 coding sequence is TGTGCCAGCAGCGTAGGGACAGGGGACCAAGCTAACTATGGCTACACCTTC.

The chain recombines TRBV6-5 with TRBJ2-7; D is perhaps TRBD2 (6 bases). Germline CDR1 and CDR2: MNHEY and SVGAGI. With 5 bases removed from V and 2 bases from J, the gap between germline ends came to 13 bases. CDR3 size: 14 residues. CDR3 sequence: CASSRRAGAYEQYF. CDR3 nucleotides: TGTGCCAGCAGTCGACGAGCGGGCGCCTACGAGCAGTACTTC.

The chain uses TRBV13 and TRBJ1-2; D perhaps matches TRBD1 (6 bases). V was pared by 5 bases and J by 4 bases, with 14 bases between. CDR3 size: 14 residues. From germline, CDR1 is PRHDT and CDR2 FYEKMQ (reference sequence). The CDR3 nucleotides read TGTGCCAGCAGCAACCAGGGGTTAGGCTATGGCTACACCTTC. It yields the protein CASSNQGLGYGYTF.

The rearrangement uses TRBV29-1 and TRBJ1-1; D is perhaps TRBD1 (6 bases). In germline, CDR1 is SQVTM, CDR2 ANQGSEA. V was shortened by 5 bases and J by 3 bases, with 16 bases between the two germline ends. There are 14 residues in the CDR3. The CDR3 protein is CSVFEGVGHTEAFF. The CDR3 bases are TGCAGCGTTTTTGAGGGGGTCGGGCACACTGAAGCTTTCTTT.

The table lists this clonotype with a few counts. The chain is built from TRBV20-1 and TRBJ2-7; 16 bases are shared with TRBD2. This CDR3 has 15 residues. The V segment lost 3 bases and the J segment 9 bases; nucleotides outside the gene matches: 8. Per the germline V gene, CDR1 is DFQATT and CDR2 is SNEGSKA (reference sequence). The CDR3 sequence is CSARGLAGGPAMQYF. In DNA form, the CDR3 reads TGCAGTGCTAGGGGACTAGCGGGAGGGCCAGCTATGCAGTACTTC.

The chain combines TRBV19 with TRBJ1-4; tentative D call: TRBD1 (5 bases). The CDR3 covers 16 residues. The germline V gene has CDR1 LNHDA and CDR2 SQIVND (reference sequence). The V gene lost 6 bases and the J gene lost 3 bases, with 17 bases spanning the gap. In DNA form, the CDR3 reads TGTGCCAGTAGACCTGGGGGGGGAGCCTCTAATGAAAAACTGTTTTTT. It codes for CASRPGGGASNEKLFF.

A note on this clonotype: A much larger clone differs by one base, so this may be a read error. The CDR3 ends on some other residue instead of the conserved phenylalanine or tryptophan, so this is likely a read error. The V call is TRBV12-3 or TRBV12-4, the J call TRBJ1-1; D call uncertain. V gave up 5 bases and J gave up 4 bases, with 11 bases separating them. CDR3 length: 13 residues. The CDR3 reads CASSEGMGTEAFL. As DNA, the CDR3 is TGTGCCAGCAGTGAAGGTATGGGCACTGAAGCTTTCCTT.

V is TRBV10-1 and J is TRBJ2-3; D uncertain. Between the trimmed V and J ends, which lost 4 bases and 6 bases, there was a span of 11 bases. There are 13 residues in the CDR3. Germline V CDR1 and CDR2: WNHNN, SYGVQD (reference sequence). The CDR3 loop reads CASSVDPRDTQYF. The CDR3, as DNA: TGCGCCAGCAGTGTTGACCCCCGTGATACGCAGTATTTT.

This clonotype was observed at least ten times. The chain uses TRBV29-1 and TRBJ1-2; unclear D gene. V gave up 1 base and J gave up 4 bases, with 7 bases separating them. Germline CDR1 reads SQVTM; CDR2 reads ANQGSEA. The CDR3 is made up of 12 amino acids. CDR3 region: CSVEGTPYGYTF. DNA of the CDR3: TGCAGCGTTGAAGGGACTCCCTATGGCTACACCTTC. Based on the CDR3 plus reference TRBV29-1 and TRBJ1-2, the full variable domain is SAVISQKPSRDICQRGTSLTIQCQVDSQVTMMFWYRQQPGQSLTLIATANQGSEATYESGFVIDKFPISRPNLTFSTLTVSNMSPEDSSIYLCSVEGTPYGYTFGSGTRLTVV.

In DNA, the CDR3 is TGTGCCTGGAGTGTTGGGAAGCTCACTGAAGCTTTCTTT. It translates to CAWSVGKLTEAFF. The chain has TRBV7-2 and TRBJ1-1; D not certain. The CDR3 runs to 13 residues. Deletions cut 11 bases from V and 4 bases from J, with 17 bases between. Germline loops: CDR1 SGHTA, CDR2 FQGNSA.

This clonotype appeared a single time. This chain connects TRBV9 to TRBJ2-3; 11 nucleotides align to TRBD2. Germline values: CDR1 SGDLS, CDR2 YYNGEE. After removal of 2 bases from V and 4 bases from J, the junction contained 12 bases not matched to a gene. This CDR3 contains 18 residues. The CDR3 sequence is CASSVALTSGSGPDTQYF. CDR3 nucleotides: TGTGCCAGCAGCGTGGCCCTCACTAGCGGGAGCGGACCAGATACGCAGTATTTT.

V usage is TRBV6-5 and J usage is TRBJ2-1, with TRBD1 matching 9 bases. The germline gives CDR1 MNHEY, CDR2 SVGAGI. CDR3 length equals 13 residues. V trimming: 5 bases; J trimming: 8 bases; junction bases outside the gene matches: 4. This CDR3 reads CASSNRGLDEQFF. For the CDR3, the DNA is TGTGCCAGCAGTAACAGGGGGCTGGATGAGCAGTTCTTC.

In this sample, this clonotype turned up a few times. V usage is TRBV28 and J usage is TRBJ2-7; D unresolved. The CDR3 is 14 residues long. Germline loops: CDR1 MDHEN, CDR2 SYDVKM. Deletions cut 7 bases from V and 4 bases from J, with 17 bases between. The chain's CDR3 is CASTGLPLKYEQYF. The DNA of the CDR3 is TGTGCCAGCACCGGCCTCCCGCTTAAATACGAGCAGTACTTC. The full variable domain, in which reference TRBV28 and TRBJ2-7 provide the parts outside the CDR3, is DVKVTQSSRYLVKRTGEKVFLECVQDMDHENMFWYRQDPGLGLRLIYFSYDVKMKEKGDIPEGYSVSREKKERFSLILESASTNQTSMYLCASTGLPLKYEQYFGPGTRLTVT.